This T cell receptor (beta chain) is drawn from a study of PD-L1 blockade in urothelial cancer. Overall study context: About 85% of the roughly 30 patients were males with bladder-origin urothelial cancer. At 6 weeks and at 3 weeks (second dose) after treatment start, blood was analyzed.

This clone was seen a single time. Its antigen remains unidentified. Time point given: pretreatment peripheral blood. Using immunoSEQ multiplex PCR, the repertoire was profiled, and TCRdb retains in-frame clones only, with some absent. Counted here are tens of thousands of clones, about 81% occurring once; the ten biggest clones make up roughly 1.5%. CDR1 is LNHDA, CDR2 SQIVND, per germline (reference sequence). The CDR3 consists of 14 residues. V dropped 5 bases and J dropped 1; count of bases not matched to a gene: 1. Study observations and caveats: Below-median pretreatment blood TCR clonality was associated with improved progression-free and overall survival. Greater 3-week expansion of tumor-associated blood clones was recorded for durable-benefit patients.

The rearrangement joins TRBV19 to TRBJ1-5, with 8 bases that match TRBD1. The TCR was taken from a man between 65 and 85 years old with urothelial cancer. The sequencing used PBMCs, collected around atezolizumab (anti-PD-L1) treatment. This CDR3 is CASSWTGSNQPQHF. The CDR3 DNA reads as TGTGCCAGTAGTTGGACAGGGAGCAATCAGCCCCAGCATTTT. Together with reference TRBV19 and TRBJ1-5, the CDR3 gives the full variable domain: DGGITQSPKYLFRKEGQNVTLSCEQNLNHDAMYWYRQDPGQGLRLIYYSQIVNDFQKGDIAEGYSVSREKKESFPLTVTSAQKNPTAFYLCASSWTGSNQPQHFGDGTRLSIL.